This is a list of T cell receptor beta chains from one sample in a study of blood T cell repertoires in COVID-19. Sequencing was performed with immunoSEQ multiplex PCR; in TCRdb, only in-frame clones are kept and a portion is missing. The table lists about 58,000 clones, less than 90% of them singletons. The specimen sequenced was peripheral blood. The receptors come from a woman in her 70s with active COVID-19. The conserved cysteine and the conserved F or W are not part of the CDR3 here. Fields, in order: clone size, V gene, CDR3 protein. Size is stated for part of the rows, as once, few or many counts, or as a class when the clone is expanded.

size: -
V: TRBV24-1
CDR3: ATSDSGGTSTDTQY

size: -
V: TRBV18
CDR3: ASSPGGQGLVTLH

size: -
V: TRBV15
CDR3: ATSRRGRATDTQY

size: -
V: TRBV2
CDR3: ASNSDQGIHEQY

size: -
V: TRBV19
CDR3: ATGDRFFTEAF

size: -
V: TRBV2
CDR3: ASSEPAGDTYEQY

size: -
V: TRBV14
CDR3: ASRRTGNGLTDTQY

size: few
V: TRBV9
CDR3: ASSVAGGNTEAF

size: -
V: TRBV6-5
CDR3: ASSYSRVTYEQY

size: -
V: TRBV7-6
CDR3: ASSSLTDRVNGYT

size: -
V: TRBV24-1
CDR3: ATSVTYGTEQF

size: -
V: TRBV7-8
CDR3: ASSLEQGAGYGYT

size: -
V: TRBV5-1
CDR3: ASTRPLAGGFVDNEQF

size: -
V: TRBV28
CDR3: ASRAGDMNTEAF

size: once
V: TRBV5-4
CDR3: ASSIQGTLGLSTEAF

size: -
V: TRBV11-1
CDR3: ASSTRLAGVGPEQF

size: -
V: TRBV9
CDR3: ASSVGASSYNEQF

size: -
V: TRBV5-1
CDR3: ASSFGGDNQPQH